The clone carrying this TCR beta chain has only a few counts. What it recognizes is unknown. Treatment denoted: oral pan-JAK inhibitor, 5-10 mg twice daily. The data are from a study of CD8+ T cells in alopecia areata. On the study more broadly: Patients given treatment had severity scored by the percentage of scalp area affected. The study, taken as a whole, reports: Between patients, shared TCR sequences were less clear than in mice. This was possibly due in part to HLA diversity in the patient population. The study found that many expanded lesional clones persisted in scalp and blood during tofacitinib.

The CDR3 is 21 amino acids. Germline CDR1 reads LGHNA; CDR2 reads YSLEER. V shed 0 bases, J shed 0 bases, and the junction held 17 bases outside the gene matches. Once RNA had been extracted, it was reverse transcribed into cDNA to act as the sequencing template. The table came from immunoSEQ multiplex PCR; TCRdb's copy has only in-frame clones and leaves some out. The data contain about 140,000 clones, 65% to 90% of them singletons. The V call is TRBV4-3, the J call TRBJ2-4; 7 bases fit TRBD2. The starting material was CD8+ T cells sorted from blood, obtained at week 4, from a patient treated with tofacitinib. The receptor's source is a human donor with alopecia areata. CDR3 in amino acids: CASSQDFPGGRLLLAKNIQYF. The CDR3 region has the DNA TGCGCCAGCAGCCAAGATTTCCCGGGGGGTCGCCTTTTGCTAGCCAAAAACATTCAGTACTTC.